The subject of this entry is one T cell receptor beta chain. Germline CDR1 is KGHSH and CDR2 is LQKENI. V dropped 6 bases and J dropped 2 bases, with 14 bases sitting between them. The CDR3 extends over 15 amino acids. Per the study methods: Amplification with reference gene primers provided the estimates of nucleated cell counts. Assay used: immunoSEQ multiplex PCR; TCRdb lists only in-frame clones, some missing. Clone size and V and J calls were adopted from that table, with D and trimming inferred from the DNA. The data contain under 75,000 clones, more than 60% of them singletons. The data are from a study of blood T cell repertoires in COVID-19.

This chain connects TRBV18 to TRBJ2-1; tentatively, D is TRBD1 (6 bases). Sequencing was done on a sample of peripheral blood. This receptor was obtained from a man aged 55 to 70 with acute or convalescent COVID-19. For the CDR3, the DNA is TGTGCCAGCTCGATGGGACAAGGGCCCTACAATGAGCAGTTCTTC. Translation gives CASSMGQGPYNEQFF.